This T cell receptor beta chain appears in the sequencing data of a study of CD8 T cells in Susac syndrome. The CDR3 covers 17 residues. The trim removed 6 bases at V and 9 bases at J, leaving 18 bases unmatched. In germline, CDR1 is ENHRY, CDR2 SYGVKD. This clonotype appeared once. Its antigen remains unidentified. cDNA came from roughly 0.47 to 1 ug RNA primed by random hexamers. TCR beta CDR3 was amplified by immunoSEQ covering 54 Vbeta and 13 Jbeta. TCRdb re-derived calls from the immunoSEQ multiplex PCR reads in MiXCR, one entry per CDR3 protein. Of hundreds of thousands of distinct CDR3 sequences listed, roughly 85% were seen once; the top ten hold 0.095% to 0.14%. Study-level points and caveats: The study acknowledged a relatively small number of individuals in its TCR sequencing and HLA analysis.

What was sequenced was CD8+ T cells from PBMCs. The chain couples TRBV10-3 to TRBJ2-1; 9 nucleotides align to TRBD2. The source of this sequence is a human donor with multiple sclerosis. As DNA, the CDR3 is TGTGCCATCAGGCCTGTGTCGGTAGCGGGAGTTTATAGTGAGCAGTTCTTC. Translated: CAIRPVSVAGVYSEQFF.